The clone carrying this TCR beta chain was seen at least ten times. No antigen is known for it. One entry per CDR3 protein results from TCRdb running MiXCR on the reads. This sample carries tens of thousands of distinct CDR3 sequences, over 3.5% of them seen once, and the ten largest clones take about 22%. The germline V gene has CDR1 SEHNR and CDR2 FQNEAQ (reference sequence). Trimming removed 4 bases from V and 0 bases from J, with 6 bases in between. CDR3 length: 14 residues. This specimen comes from a study of T cell repertoires in cytomegalovirus infection. On the study more broadly: Both CMV infection and a matching HLA type were indicated by public TCR beta signatures.

Study conclusions and caveats: Cumulative frequency of public TCR beta families picked out carriers of CMV plus the relevant HLA. It was HLA-C-restricted CMV-specific TCR beta clonotypes that dominated the response ex vivo.

The rearrangement uses TRBV7-9 and TRBJ1-4; D ambiguous. The sample taken for sequencing was PBMCs. The receptor's source is a human donor in good health (CMV status not recorded). Some clones in this sample may be carry-over from other donors' samples. The CDR3 bases are TGTGCCAGCAGCTATACGGCAACTAATGAAAAACTGTTTTTT. Its translation is CASSYTATNEKLFF.